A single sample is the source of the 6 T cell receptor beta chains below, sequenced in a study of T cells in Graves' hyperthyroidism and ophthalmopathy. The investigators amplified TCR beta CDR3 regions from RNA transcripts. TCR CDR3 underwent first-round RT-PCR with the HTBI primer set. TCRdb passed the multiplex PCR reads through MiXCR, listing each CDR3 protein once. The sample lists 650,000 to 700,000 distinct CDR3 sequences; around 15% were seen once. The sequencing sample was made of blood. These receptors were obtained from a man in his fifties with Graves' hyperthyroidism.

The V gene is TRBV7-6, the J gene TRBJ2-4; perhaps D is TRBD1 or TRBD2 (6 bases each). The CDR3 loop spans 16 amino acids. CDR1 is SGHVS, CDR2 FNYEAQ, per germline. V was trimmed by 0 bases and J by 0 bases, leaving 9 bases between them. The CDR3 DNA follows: TGTGCCAGCAGCTTAGCTGGGGGGCAAGCCAAAAACATTCAGTACTTC. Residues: CASSLAGGQAKNIQYF.

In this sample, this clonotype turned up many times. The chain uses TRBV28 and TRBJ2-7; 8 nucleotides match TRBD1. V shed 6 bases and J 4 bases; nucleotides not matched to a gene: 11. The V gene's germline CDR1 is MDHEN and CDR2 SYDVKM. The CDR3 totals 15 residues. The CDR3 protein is CASRGEWTGRYEQYF. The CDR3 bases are TGTGCCAGCAGGGGTGAATGGACAGGGCGGTACGAGCAGTACTTC.

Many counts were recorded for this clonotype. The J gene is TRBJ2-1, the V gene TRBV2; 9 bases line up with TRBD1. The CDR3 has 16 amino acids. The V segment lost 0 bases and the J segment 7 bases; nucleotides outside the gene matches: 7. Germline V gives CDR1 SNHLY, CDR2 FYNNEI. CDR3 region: CASSEALGTGKNEQFF. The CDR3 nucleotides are TGTGCCAGCAGTGAAGCGCTCGGGACAGGGAAAAATGAGCAGTTCTTC.

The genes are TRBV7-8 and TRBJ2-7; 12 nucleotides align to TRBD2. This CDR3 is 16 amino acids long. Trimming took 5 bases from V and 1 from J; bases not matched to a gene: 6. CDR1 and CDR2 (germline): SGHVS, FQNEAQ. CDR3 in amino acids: CASSLEGLAGSYEQYF. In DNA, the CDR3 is TGTGCCAGCAGCCTAGAAGGACTAGCGGGATCCTACGAGCAGTACTTC.

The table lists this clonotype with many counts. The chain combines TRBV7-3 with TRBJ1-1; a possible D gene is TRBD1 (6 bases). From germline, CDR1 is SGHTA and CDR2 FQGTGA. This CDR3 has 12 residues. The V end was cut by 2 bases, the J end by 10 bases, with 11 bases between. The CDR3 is CASSLHGGPAFF. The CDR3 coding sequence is TGTGCCAGCAGCTTACATGGGGGGCCAGCTTTCTTT.

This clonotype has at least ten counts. CDR3 sequence: CASSTEGTGFYEQYF. CDR3 nucleotides: TGTGCCAGCAGTACTGAGGGGACAGGGTTCTACGAGCAGTACTTC. V gene TRBV27 combines with J gene TRBJ2-7; TRBD1 matches 9 bases. V lost 5 bases, J lost 3 bases, and 8 bases stayed unmatched. Germline V lookup: CDR1 MNHEY, CDR2 SMNVEV (reference sequence). CDR3 length equals 15 residues.